The rows below give T cell receptor beta chains drawn from one sample of a study of blood T cells in healthy people across ages. In TCRdb, the 5' RACE reads were re-called with MiXCR into one record per CDR3 protein. The sample comprises about 1,500,000 distinct CDR3 sequences, approximately 38% of which are singletons, and roughly 8.2% rests with the top ten. The sequencing input was blood. The receptors shown here come from a woman between 18 and 29 years old in good health. CDR3s include the opening cysteine and the closing phenylalanine or tryptophan. A D gene is named only where the DNA matches it firmly. Some rows mark clone size as missing; the rest say once, few, many or name a class of expanded clone.

d_gene	abundance	v_gene	j_gene	CDR3nt	CDR3aa
-	-	TRBV7-2	TRBJ2-7	TGTGCCAGAAGCTTAGCGCCGGCAGCTATCTACGAGCAGTACTTC	CARSLAPAAIYEQYF
TRBD2	few	TRBV4-1	TRBJ2-7	TGCGCCAGCAGCCAAGTCTTTTCGCGGGGGGGCCCCTCCTACGAGCAGTACTTC	CASSQVFSRGGPSYEQYF
TRBD2	medium-sized	TRBV4-1	TRBJ2-5	TGCGCCAGCAGCCAAGGCCTGACTAGCGGTTACCAAGAGACCCAGTACTTC	CASSQGLTSGYQETQYF
-	-	TRBV7-9	TRBJ1-2	TGTGCCAGCAGCACCCCTTCCCGGGGGAACTATGGCTACACCTTC	CASSTPSRGNYGYTF
-	-	TRBV6-1	TRBJ2-5	TGTGCCAGCAGTGACCCAGGGAAGTACCAAGAGACCCAGTACTTC	CASSDPGKYQETQYF
-	-	TRBV15	TRBJ2-3	TGTGCCACTACCACCGGGGATACGCAGTATTTT	CATTTGDTQYF
-	-	TRBV18	TRBJ2-7	TGTGCCAGCTCACCAGTCGGGACCGATCACGAGCAGTACTTC	CASSPVGTDHEQYF
-	once	TRBV2	TRBJ2-1	TGTGCCAGCAGCTCAGGCCACAACCAAGAGACCCAGTTCTTC	CASSSGHNQETQFF
TRBD2	-	TRBV4-1	TRBJ2-7	TGCGCCAGCAGCCAAGCCGGGACTAGCGGGAGAGAGCAGTACTTC	CASSQAGTSGREQYF
TRBD1	-	TRBV7-9	TRBJ1-2	TGTGCCAGCAGTTCCATCAGCAGGGGGCCAGATGGCTACACCTTC	CASSSISRGPDGYTF
-	-	TRBV6-6	TRBJ1-5	TGTGCCAGCAGTTACTCGGGGGGGGTGGGCAATCAGCCCCAGCATTTT	CASSYSGGVGNQPQHF
-	once	TRBV10-2	TRBJ2-3	TGCGCCAGCAGAAGATCAGGGGTCAGCACAGATACGCAGTATTTT	CASRRSGVSTDTQYF
TRBD2	-	TRBV12-3/TRBV12-4	TRBJ2-1	TGTGCCAGCAGTTTACGGGGACTAGCGGGAGCCTCCAATGAGCAGTTCTTC	CASSLRGLAGASNEQFF
TRBD1	few	TRBV5-1	TRBJ1-1	TGCGCCAGCAGCCCCGGACAGGGCGCCTCTGAAGCTTTCTTT	CASSPGQGASEAFF